These 21 T cell receptor beta chains share one sample of origin, sequenced in a study of blood T cells in healthy people across ages. It was with a sample-barcoded 5' primer and a J-beta primer mix that a second PCR of about 6 to 12 cycles was run. One entry per CDR3 protein, called by TCRdb with MiXCR from the 5' RACE reads. This table has 800,000 to 1,300,000 distinct CDR3 sequences, roughly a quarter appearing once. These data were also filed under a second study, of T cells of mothers and their children.

Input material: blood. The receptor source for this set is a girl aged 2 to 9 in good health.

This clonotype was counted between two and nine times. This sequence joins TRBV4-2 and TRBJ2-6, with a weak D call TRBD1 (5 bases). There are 20 residues in the CDR3. Trimming pared 0 bases from V and 0 bases from J, leaving 18 bases between. The germline CDR1 and CDR2 sequences are LGHNA and YNFKEQ. The CDR3 coding sequence is TGTGCCAGCAGCCAAGACCCAACGACAGTTATGAGCTCTGGGGCCAACGTCCTGACTTTC. Its protein is CASSQDPTTVMSSGANVLTF.

This chain uses TRBV6-2 or TRBV6-3 with TRBJ2-5; D may be TRBD1 (5 bases). The last part of the DNA fits TRBJ2-7 better; the J call may be wrong. The CDR3 runs 13 residues. CDR1 MNHEY and CDR2 SVGEGT come from the germline V gene. The CDR3 loop reads CASRLTDFYEQYF. CDR3 nucleotide sequence: TGTGCCAGCAGGTTGACAGATTTCTACGAGCAGTACTTC.

The chain links TRBV7-6 to TRBJ2-5; 9 nucleotides align to TRBD1. Germline trimming cut 6 bases from V and 5 bases from J; bases unmatched to any gene: 10. The germline V gene encodes CDR1 SGHVS and CDR2 FNYEAQ. This CDR3 has 15 amino acids. In nucleotides, the CDR3 is TGTGCCAGCAGTGACGGGACAGGGCAATTCGAGACCCAGTACTTC. Amino acid sequence: CASSDGTGQFETQYF.

A note on this clonotype: At one boundary the junction diverges from the germline segment, which might be a read error. V is TRBV12-3 or TRBV12-4 and J is TRBJ1-4; D uncertain. The CDR3 is 15 amino acids. The CDR3 sequence is CASSSTPWPNEKLLF. The CDR3 nucleotides read TGTGCCAGCAGTTCGACCCCCTGGCCTAATGAAAAACTGCTTTTT.

J is TRBJ2-1 and V is TRBV20-1, with D perhaps matching TRBD1 (6 bases). The CDR3 sequence is 13 residues long. Germline V gives CDR1 DFQATT, CDR2 SNEGSKA (reference sequence). The ends were cut back, 6 bases at V and 4 bases at J, with 13 bases in the middle. The CDR3 coding sequence is TGCAGTGCAGGAGACAGGACTTACAATGAGCAGTTCTTC. Protein product: CSAGDRTYNEQFF.

CDR3: CASSPRGGRENIQYF. The DNA for the CDR3 is TGTGCCAGCAGCCCGCGGGGGGGCCGGGAAAACATTCAGTACTTC. The chain uses TRBV7-9 and TRBJ2-4; 9 nucleotides line up with TRBD2. Trimming cost V 5 bases and J 5 bases; bases outside gene matches: 7. Germline V gives CDR1 SEHNR, CDR2 FQNEAQ (reference sequence). The CDR3 consists of 15 residues.

V gene TRBV6-6 combines with J gene TRBJ1-1; D remains ambiguous. The CDR3 contains 13 residues. V was shortened by 5 bases and J by 0 bases, with 7 bases between the two germline ends. Germline V CDR1 and CDR2: MNHNY, SVGAGI (reference sequence). CDR3 bases: TGTGCCAGCAGTACTGACATGAACACTGAAGCTTTCTTT. Its protein product is CASSTDMNTEAFF.

This clonotype appeared a few times. The chain combines TRBV20-1 with TRBJ2-7; 7 bases line up with TRBD2. The CDR3 extends over 14 amino acids. With V trimmed by 4 bases and J by 4 bases, 10 bases remained unmatched. In germline, CDR1 is DFQATT, CDR2 SNEGSKA (reference sequence). The CDR3 coding sequence is TGCAGTGCTAAAAGCGGGGAGTCTTCGTACGAGCAGTACTTC. Translation: CSAKSGESSYEQYF.

This chain links TRBV28 with TRBJ2-3; 10 bases are a match to TRBD2. The CDR3 sequence is 16 residues long. The V and J ends lost 6 bases and 6 bases, in that order; junction bases with no gene match: 12. Germline values: CDR1 MDHEN, CDR2 SYDVKM. The CDR3 DNA sequence: TGTGCCAGCAGATTTTCCTCTAGCGGGAGTGAGGATACGCAGTATTTT. Its protein is CASRFSSSGSEDTQYF.

This clonotype was seen a handful of times. This chain links TRBV3-1 with TRBJ2-5; TRBD2 matches at 8 bases. The DNA end lines up better with TRBJ2-1; the J call may be wrong. In germline, CDR1 is LGHDT, CDR2 YNNKEL (reference sequence). The CDR3 covers 17 residues. The CDR3 nucleotides are TGTGCCAGCAGCCAAGATCGGACGGGAGGGTCATACAATGAGCAGTTCTTC. Its translation is CASSQDRTGGSYNEQFF.

CDR3 sequence reads: CASSLGGKASGTDTQYF. CDR3 nucleotide sequence: TGTGCCAGCAGCTTAGGTGGGAAGGCTAGCGGCACAGATACGCAGTATTTT. The V and J genes are TRBV7-2 and TRBJ2-3, with D possibly TRBD2 on 6 matching bases. The germline gives CDR1 SGHTA, CDR2 FQGNSA. V was shortened by 1 base and J by 1 base, with 15 bases between the two germline ends. The CDR3 is 17 residues long.

The genes are TRBV20-1 and TRBJ2-7, with no clear D. The CDR3 is 14 amino acids. Germline CDR1 and CDR2: DFQATT and SNEGSKA (reference sequence). V was shortened by 0 bases and J by 3 bases, with 12 bases between the two germline ends. CDR3 in DNA: TGCAGTGCTAGAGATCCTAGGAAGGGCTACGAGCAGTACTTC. Its protein product is CSARDPRKGYEQYF.

The chain recombines TRBV7-3 with TRBJ1-1, with 7 bases identical to TRBD1. Trimming removed 5 bases from V and 4 bases from J; junction bases left unmatched: 16. From germline, CDR1 is SGHTA and CDR2 FQGTGA. This CDR3 is built from 17 residues. The CDR3 nucleotides read TGTGCCAGCAGCCCCACGGGTACAGGGGTGATCGGCACTGAAGCTTTCTTT. Encoded protein: CASSPTGTGVIGTEAFF.

The chain joins TRBV15 to TRBJ2-5; D unclear. This CDR3 is 13 amino acids long. Germline V gene sequence: CDR1 LNHNV, CDR2 YYDKDF (reference sequence). The germline V and J ends were trimmed by 9 bases and 2 bases, with 13 bases remaining between them. CDR3 in amino acids: CATSTGLQETQYF. In DNA form, the CDR3 reads TGTGCCACTTCCACGGGCCTTCAAGAGACCCAGTACTTC. The whole variable domain, filled in from reference TRBV15 and TRBJ2-5, reads DAMVIQNPRYQVTQFGKPVTLSCSQTLNHNVMYWYQQKSSQAPKLLFHYYDKDFNNEADTPDNFQSRRPNTSFCFLDIRSPGLGDTAMYLCATSTGLQETQYFGPGTRLLVL.

The chain recombines TRBV4-1 with TRBJ2-7, with 11 bases that match TRBD2. This CDR3 contains 17 residues. CDR1 MGHRA and CDR2 YSYEKL come from the germline V gene. The J segment lost 1 base and the V segment lost 0 bases, leaving 5 bases of the junction unmatched. The CDR3 nucleotides are TGCGCCAGCAGCCAAGATTTCACTAGCGGGAGTTCCTACGAGCAGTACTTC. Its protein is CASSQDFTSGSSYEQYF.

The chain recombines TRBV20-1 with TRBJ2-7, with D possibly TRBD2 on 5 matching bases. CDR3 length: 14 amino acids. The germline V gene has CDR1 DFQATT and CDR2 SNEGSKA (reference sequence). Trimming removed 0 bases at V and 2 bases at J, with 11 bases between. The CDR3 protein is CSARDSGSTYEQYF. CDR3 nucleotide sequence: TGCAGTGCTAGAGATTCGGGGTCAACCTACGAGCAGTACTTC.

V and J are TRBV3-1 and TRBJ1-6; D is perhaps TRBD1 (5 bases). Trimming took 7 bases from V and 7 from J, leaving 14 bases between them. This CDR3 has 14 residues. CDR1 and CDR2 (germline): LGHDT, YNNKEL (reference sequence). CDR3 loop: CASTSGTENSPLHF. As DNA, the CDR3 is TGTGCCAGCACCTCCGGGACGGAAAATTCACCCCTCCACTTT. Complete variable domain (other parts from reference TRBV3-1 and TRBJ1-6): DTAVSQTPKYLVTQMGNDKSIKCEQNLGHDTMYWYKQDSKKFLKIMFSYNNKELIINETVPNRFSPKSPDKAHLNLHINSLELGDSAVYFCASTSGTENSPLHFGNGTRLTVT.

This clonotype has more than one count but fewer than ten. The rearrangement uses TRBV7-9 and TRBJ1-2; no firm D call. Germline CDR1 SEHNR, CDR2 FQNEAQ (reference sequence). Trimming pared 5 bases from V and 8 bases from J, leaving 15 bases between. The CDR3 consists of 13 residues. DNA for the CDR3: TGTGCCAGCAGCGATCTCTTGGTCGTAGGCTACACCTTC. Encoded protein: CASSDLLVVGYTF.

This clonotype was picked up a small number of times. The V gene is TRBV6-6, the J gene TRBJ1-2; the match to TRBD1 covers 9 bases. Per germline, CDR1 MNHNY and CDR2 SVGAGI (reference sequence). J was trimmed by 3 bases and V by 6 bases; bases with no gene match: 14. There are 17 residues in the CDR3. The CDR3 spells CASSHSGTGLGHYGYTF. In DNA form, the CDR3 reads TGTGCCAGCAGCCACTCCGGGACAGGGTTAGGCCACTATGGCTACACCTTC.

This chain connects TRBV12-3 or TRBV12-4 to TRBJ1-1; no reliable D call. CDR3 size: 15 residues. The V end lost 6 bases, the J end lost 0 bases, and 14 bases lay between the germline ends. CDR3 nucleotide sequence: TGTGCCAGCAGCCAAAAGGAATACCTGAACACTGAAGCTTTCTTT. Translated, it gives CASSQKEYLNTEAFF.

This clonotype was picked up many times. The chain combines TRBV28 with TRBJ2-5; D might be TRBD1 (7 bases). The last part of the DNA fits TRBJ2-7 better; the J call may be wrong. CDR1 is MDHEN, CDR2 SYDVKM, per germline. The CDR3 spans 15 residues. CDR3 protein: CASSFPRQGAGEQYF. CDR3 nucleotide sequence: TGTGCCAGCAGTTTTCCAAGACAGGGAGCGGGCGAGCAGTACTTC.